This TCR beta chain is drawn from a study of spatial heterogeneity in lung cancer. This clonotype was found a few times. Sample time point: blood at routine non-recurrence follow-up after resection. TCRs were sequenced from unsorted whole RNA of tumor, nontumor lung or PBMC. TCRdb called the 5' RACE reads again in MiXCR, with one record for every CDR3 protein. Here the sample spans about 120,000 distinct CDR3 sequences, 9% to 15% being singletons. From germline, CDR1 is SQVTM and CDR2 ANQGSEA. CDR3 length: 14 amino acids. Trimming pared 0 bases from V and 4 bases from J, leaving 12 bases between. Source: PBMCs, taken at follow-up. This sequence joins TRBV29-1 and TRBJ1-2; TRBD1 is a possible D gene (6 bases). The source of this sequence is a male donor with early-stage non-small cell lung cancer. In DNA, the CDR3 is TGCAGCGTTGAAGATCCCGGGACAATCTATGGCTACACCTTC. Its translation: CSVEDPGTIYGYTF.